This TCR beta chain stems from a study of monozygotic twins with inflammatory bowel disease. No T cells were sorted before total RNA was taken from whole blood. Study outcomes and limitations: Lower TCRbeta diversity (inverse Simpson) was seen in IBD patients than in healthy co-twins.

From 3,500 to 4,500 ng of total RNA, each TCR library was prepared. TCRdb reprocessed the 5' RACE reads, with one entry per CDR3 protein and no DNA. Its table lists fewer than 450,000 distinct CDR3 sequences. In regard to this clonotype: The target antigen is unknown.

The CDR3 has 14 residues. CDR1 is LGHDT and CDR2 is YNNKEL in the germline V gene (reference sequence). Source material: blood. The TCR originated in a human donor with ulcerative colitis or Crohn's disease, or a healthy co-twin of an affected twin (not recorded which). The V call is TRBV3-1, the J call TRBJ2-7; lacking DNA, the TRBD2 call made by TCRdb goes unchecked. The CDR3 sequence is CASSQDGRGSEQYF.